This T cell receptor beta chain was observed in a study of T cell responses to AZD1222 COVID-19 vaccine. Germline V gene sequence: CDR1 LNHDA, CDR2 SQIVND (reference sequence). V gave up 6 bases and J gave up 3 bases, with 9 bases separating them. The CDR3 covers 13 residues. Details on this clone: Its matching antigen is unknown.

Overall study results and limits: Nearly half of spike-specific TCRs reportedly target variant regions that are unmutated in the B.1.351 and B.1.1.7 variants. Repertoire sampling occurred only after the peak T cell response.

Repertoires were generated with immunoSEQ multiplex PCR, while TCRdb's copy carries only in-frame clones and drops some. The table records 150,000 or so clones, about nine tenths of them present only once. V gene TRBV19 combines with J gene TRBJ1-5, with D possibly matching TRBD1 (6 bases). Here the sequenced sample was peripheral blood, taken 28 days after the second dose of the MenACWY control vaccine. The clonotype comes from an adult who received the MenACWY meningococcal vaccine as a control. The CDR3 loop is CASRGQYNQPQHF. In DNA form, the CDR3 reads TGTGCCAGTAGAGGACAGTACAATCAGCCCCAGCATTTT.